This entry is about one T cell receptor (beta chain). CDR3 length equals 13 residues. The germline V and J ends were trimmed by 3 bases and 4 bases, with 12 bases remaining between them. Germline V lookup: CDR1 DFQATT, CDR2 SNEGSKA (reference sequence). This sample is drawn from a study of blood T cell repertoires in COVID-19. Here immunoSEQ multiplex PCR was the method, and the copy in TCRdb shows in-frame clones only, minus some. The sample yields some 260,000 clones, around 89% seen once. The chain recombines TRBV20-1 with TRBJ1-2; unclear D gene. Source material: PBMCs or T cells enriched from blood (not recorded which). This clonotype originated in a man aged 35 to 55 who had recovered from COVID-19. The CDR3 is CSASAVVSYGYTF. The CDR3 coding sequence is TGCAGTGCTAGTGCGGTGGTGAGCTATGGCTACACCTTC.